The T cell receptor (beta chain) described here comes from a study of Graves' ophthalmopathy and Graves' hyperthyroidism. For repertoire sequencing, the TCR beta CDR3 regions were amplified from RNA transcripts. First-round RT-PCR relied on HTBI primers, and a second-round multiplex PCR came next. TCRdb ran MiXCR on the multiplex PCR reads and lists one entry per CDR3 protein. The sample has hundreds of thousands of distinct CDR3 sequences; 20% to 25% are singletons. Stable hyperthyroidism meant no progression to ophthalmopathy within 18 months of follow-up. Study-level points and caveats: A 13-signature model separated ophthalmopathy from stable hyperthyroidism, about 90% sensitivity, 81.08% specificity. In predicting ophthalmopathy progression, the model reached about 71% sensitivity and 72% to 85% specificity.

The V segment lost 5 bases and the J segment 6 bases; nucleotides outside the gene matches: 6. Germline CDR1 and CDR2: SGHTA and FQGTGA. This CDR3 comprises 14 residues. In this sample, this clonotype turned up many times. Its antigen is still unknown. Sequenced: peripheral blood. The V call is TRBV7-3, the J call TRBJ2-7, with 11 bases lining up with TRBD1. The receptor comes from a woman between 18 and 29 years old with stable Graves' hyperthyroidism. The CDR3 loop is CASSIGQGATEQYF. The DNA of the CDR3 is TGTGCCAGCAGCATCGGACAGGGGGCGACCGAGCAGTACTTC.